The rows below give T cell receptor beta chains drawn from one sample of a study of blood T cell repertoires in COVID-19. Only in-frame clones appear in the TCRdb table, and some are missing; sequencing was by immunoSEQ multiplex PCR. The sample carries 150,000 to 200,000 clones, over 80% recorded once. Material for sequencing was peripheral blood. The receptors originated from a young woman with acute or convalescent COVID-19. The CDR3 runs from the conserved cysteine through the conserved F or W. A D gene is named only where the DNA matches it firmly. Clone size is shown for a subset of rows, as once, few, many or a class of expanded clone.

CDR3: CATSDDRENTEAFF
DNA: TGTGCCACCAGTGACGACAGAGAGAACACTGAAGCTTTCTTT
D: NA
size: NA
J: TRBJ1-1
V: TRBV24-1

CDR3: CASSQDRPRTPLHF
DNA: TGCGCCAGCAGCCAAGATCGGCCGAGGACACCCCTCCACTTT
D: NA
size: NA
J: TRBJ1-6
V: TRBV4-1

CDR3: CASSVGVAEETQYF
DNA: TGTGCCAGCAGCGTAGGGGTAGCGGAAGAGACCCAGTACTTC
D: NA
size: few
J: TRBJ2-5
V: TRBV9

CDR3: CASSAEETQYF
DNA: TGTGCCAGCAGTGCAGAAGAGACCCAGTACTTC
D: NA
size: NA
J: TRBJ2-5
V: TRBV2

CDR3: CASSEAKGMRGNTIYF
DNA: TGTGCCAGCAGCGAGGCGAAGGGGATGCGTGGAAACACCATATATTTT
D: NA
size: once
J: TRBJ1-3
V: TRBV11-1

CDR3: CASSYFRSRGFDQPQHF
DNA: TGTGCCAGCAGTTACTTCCGGAGCAGGGGGTTTGATCAGCCCCAGCATTTT
D: TRBD1
size: NA
J: TRBJ1-5
V: TRBV6-2/TRBV6-3

CDR3: CASTRPHPPGSPLHF
DNA: TGTGCCAGTACCCGCCCGCACCCTCCCGGTTCACCCCTCCACTTT
D: NA
size: NA
J: TRBJ1-6
V: TRBV19

CDR3: CASSQAQYEQYF
DNA: TGTGCCAGCAGCCAAGCCCAATACGAGCAGTACTTC
D: NA
size: once
J: TRBJ2-7
V: TRBV3-1/TRBV3-2

CDR3: CASSSLSGFTDTQYF
DNA: TGTGCCAGCAGCTCGCTTAGCGGATTCACAGATACGCAGTATTTT
D: NA
size: once
J: TRBJ2-3
V: TRBV11-2

CDR3: CASSPSGGYGYTF
DNA: TGTGCCAGCAGCCCCTCGGGGGGCTATGGCTACACCTTC
D: NA
size: NA
J: TRBJ1-2
V: TRBV3-1/TRBV3-2

CDR3: CASSIRGGLSGNTIYF
DNA: TGTGCCAGTAGTATCAGGGGAGGGCTCTCTGGAAACACCATATATTTT
D: NA
size: few
J: TRBJ1-3
V: TRBV19

CDR3: CASSLQGGVNEKLFF
DNA: TGTGCCAGTAGTCTACAGGGAGGGGTGAATGAAAAACTGTTTTTT
D: NA
size: NA
J: TRBJ1-4
V: TRBV19

CDR3: CASSPRDRDYYGYTF
DNA: TGTGCCAGCAGCCCCCGGGACAGGGACTACTATGGCTACACCTTC
D: TRBD1
size: NA
J: TRBJ1-2
V: TRBV28

CDR3: CASNGLAGGETQYF
DNA: TGTGCCAGCAACGGACTAGCGGGAGGGGAGACCCAGTACTTC
D: TRBD2
size: NA
J: TRBJ2-5
V: TRBV2

CDR3: CASSPPRSSGSYEQYF
DNA: TGTGCCAGCAGCCCCCCCCGATCTAGCGGGTCCTACGAGCAGTACTTC
D: TRBD2
size: NA
J: TRBJ2-7
V: TRBV13

CDR3: CSVWSPGNTEAFF
DNA: TGCAGCGTCTGGTCTCCGGGGAACACTGAAGCTTTCTTT
D: NA
size: NA
J: TRBJ1-1
V: TRBV29-1

CDR3: CASSPGPWSSYEQYF
DNA: TGTGCCAGCTCACCCGGCCCTTGGAGCTCCTACGAGCAGTACTTC
D: NA
size: NA
J: TRBJ2-7
V: TRBV18

CDR3: CASSTNRAGGETQYF
DNA: TGTGCCAGCAGCACGAACCGAGCGGGAGGGGAGACCCAGTACTTC
D: TRBD2
size: NA
J: TRBJ2-5
V: TRBV9

CDR3: CASSDGQGAVDTQYF
DNA: TGTGCCAGCAGCGATGGACAGGGGGCCGTAGATACGCAGTATTTT
D: TRBD1
size: once
J: TRBJ2-3
V: TRBV11-3

CDR3: CASSDEAGGSYNEQFF
DNA: TGTGCCAGCAGTGACGAGGCAGGGGGGTCCTACAATGAGCAGTTCTTC
D: NA
size: NA
J: TRBJ2-1
V: TRBV6-4

CDR3: CASSVRQGSGGYTF
DNA: TGTGCCAGCAGTGTAAGACAGGGCTCTGGGGGCTACACCTTC
D: TRBD1
size: NA
J: TRBJ1-2
V: TRBV27

CDR3: CASSLMGTRSYEQYF
DNA: TGTGCCAGCAGCCTTATGGGGACACGCTCCTACGAGCAGTACTTC
D: NA
size: NA
J: TRBJ2-7
V: TRBV7-2

CDR3: CASSTPGELFF
DNA: TGTGCCAGCAGTACACCCGGGGAGCTGTTTTTT
D: NA
size: NA
J: TRBJ2-2
V: TRBV6-5

CDR3: CASSYSSSGETQYF
DNA: TGTGCCAGCAGTTACTCGTCTAGCGGGGAGACCCAGTACTTC
D: TRBD2
size: NA
J: TRBJ2-5
V: TRBV6-6

CDR3: CASSLSLDREYEQYF
DNA: TGTGCCAGCAGCTTATCGTTGGACAGGGAGTACGAGCAGTACTTC
D: TRBD1
size: NA
J: TRBJ2-7
V: TRBV11-2

CDR3: CASSKQGPTYEQYF
DNA: TGTGCCAGCAGCAAACAGGGGCCGACCTACGAGCAGTACTTC
D: TRBD1
size: once
J: TRBJ2-7
V: TRBV7-9

CDR3: CASSLYQGNTGELFF
DNA: TGTGCCAGCAGTTTATATCAGGGGAACACCGGGGAGCTGTTTTTT
D: NA
size: NA
J: TRBJ2-2
V: TRBV28

CDR3: CASTKSSYEQYF
DNA: TGTGCCAGTACAAAGAGCTCCTACGAGCAGTACTTC
D: NA
size: NA
J: TRBJ2-7
V: TRBV19

CDR3: CASGVRGGEQFF
DNA: TGTGCCAGCGGGGTAAGGGGGGGTGAGCAGTTCTTC
D: NA
size: NA
J: TRBJ2-1
V: TRBV27

CDR3: CSVRLFGTGGNEQFF
DNA: TGCAGCGTTCGCCTCTTCGGGACAGGGGGCAATGAGCAGTTCTTC
D: TRBD1
size: few
J: TRBJ2-1
V: TRBV29-1

CDR3: CASSLGPGYPYEQYF
DNA: TGTGCCAGCAGCTTAGGTCCGGGGTACCCCTACGAGCAGTACTTC
D: NA
size: NA
J: TRBJ2-7
V: TRBV11-3

CDR3: CASSQVWGGVNEQYF
DNA: TGTGCCAGCAGCCAAGTGTGGGGGGGCGTCAACGAGCAGTACTTC
D: NA
size: NA
J: TRBJ2-7
V: TRBV3-1/TRBV3-2

CDR3: CASPAGRMNTEAFF
DNA: TGTGCCAGCCCCGCGGGGCGGATGAACACTGAAGCTTTCTTT
D: NA
size: NA
J: TRBJ1-1
V: TRBV27

CDR3: CATSRRGRWDEQYF
DNA: TGTGCCACCAGCAGAAGGGGGCGCTGGGACGAGCAGTACTTC
D: TRBD1
size: NA
J: TRBJ2-7
V: TRBV15

CDR3: CASSVGGRRSSGNTIYF
DNA: TGTGCCAGCAGCGTAGGGGGCAGGCGTTCCTCTGGAAACACCATATATTTT
D: NA
size: NA
J: TRBJ1-3
V: TRBV9

CDR3: CASSSRTVSTDTQYF
DNA: TGTGCCAGCAGCTCTAGGACAGTAAGCACAGATACGCAGTATTTT
D: NA
size: NA
J: TRBJ2-3
V: TRBV13

CDR3: CASNPGLAGIRTDTQYF
DNA: TGTGCCAGCAACCCGGGACTAGCGGGGATCCGCACAGATACGCAGTATTTT
D: TRBD2
size: NA
J: TRBJ2-3
V: TRBV27

CDR3: CASTHPSGTSGYNEQFF
DNA: TGTGCCAGCACCCACCCATCCGGGACTAGCGGTTACAATGAGCAGTTCTTC
D: TRBD2
size: NA
J: TRBJ2-1
V: TRBV7-9

CDR3: CASHLRQGANEKLFF
DNA: TGTGCCAGCCACCTCAGACAGGGAGCTAATGAAAAACTGTTTTTT
D: TRBD1
size: NA
J: TRBJ1-4
V: TRBV7-9

CDR3: CSVLTGWEKLFF
DNA: TGCAGCGTTTTAACAGGGTGGGAAAAACTGTTTTTT
D: NA
size: NA
J: TRBJ1-4
V: TRBV29-1

CDR3: CASSFARLGANEAFF
DNA: TGTGCCAGTAGTTTCGCGAGGTTGGGGGCTAATGAAGCTTTCTTT
D: NA
size: once
J: TRBJ1-1
V: TRBV19

CDR3: CASSPSLAGGVDEQFF
DNA: TGTGCCAGCTCTCCCTCACTAGCGGGAGGTGTGGATGAGCAGTTCTTC
D: TRBD2
size: few
J: TRBJ2-1
V: TRBV18